This TCR beta chain was profiled in a study of neurological immune-mediated disorders. This clonotype was seen at least ten times. The V gene lost 2 bases and the J gene lost 1 base, with 8 bases spanning the gap. The germline V gene has CDR1 MRHNA and CDR2 SNTAGT. This CDR3 has 14 residues. CD4+ or CD8+ T cells, fewer than 1.3 million per library, were used for sorted libraries. A single run covered 15-18 subjects with over 180 million TCR-beta sequences. TCRdb re-called the 5' RACE reads with MiXCR, one entry per CDR3 protein. The sample lists about 21,000 distinct CDR3 sequences; about 6% were seen once.

The receptor was derived from a man younger than 30 in good health. The sequenced material came from CD8+ T cells from blood. V and J are TRBV6-4 and TRBJ1-1; D possibly corresponds to TRBD1 (6 bases). CDR3 in amino acids: CASSDGGENTEAFF. The CDR3 coding sequence is TGTGCCAGCAGTGACGGGGGCGAGAACACTGAAGCTTTCTTT.